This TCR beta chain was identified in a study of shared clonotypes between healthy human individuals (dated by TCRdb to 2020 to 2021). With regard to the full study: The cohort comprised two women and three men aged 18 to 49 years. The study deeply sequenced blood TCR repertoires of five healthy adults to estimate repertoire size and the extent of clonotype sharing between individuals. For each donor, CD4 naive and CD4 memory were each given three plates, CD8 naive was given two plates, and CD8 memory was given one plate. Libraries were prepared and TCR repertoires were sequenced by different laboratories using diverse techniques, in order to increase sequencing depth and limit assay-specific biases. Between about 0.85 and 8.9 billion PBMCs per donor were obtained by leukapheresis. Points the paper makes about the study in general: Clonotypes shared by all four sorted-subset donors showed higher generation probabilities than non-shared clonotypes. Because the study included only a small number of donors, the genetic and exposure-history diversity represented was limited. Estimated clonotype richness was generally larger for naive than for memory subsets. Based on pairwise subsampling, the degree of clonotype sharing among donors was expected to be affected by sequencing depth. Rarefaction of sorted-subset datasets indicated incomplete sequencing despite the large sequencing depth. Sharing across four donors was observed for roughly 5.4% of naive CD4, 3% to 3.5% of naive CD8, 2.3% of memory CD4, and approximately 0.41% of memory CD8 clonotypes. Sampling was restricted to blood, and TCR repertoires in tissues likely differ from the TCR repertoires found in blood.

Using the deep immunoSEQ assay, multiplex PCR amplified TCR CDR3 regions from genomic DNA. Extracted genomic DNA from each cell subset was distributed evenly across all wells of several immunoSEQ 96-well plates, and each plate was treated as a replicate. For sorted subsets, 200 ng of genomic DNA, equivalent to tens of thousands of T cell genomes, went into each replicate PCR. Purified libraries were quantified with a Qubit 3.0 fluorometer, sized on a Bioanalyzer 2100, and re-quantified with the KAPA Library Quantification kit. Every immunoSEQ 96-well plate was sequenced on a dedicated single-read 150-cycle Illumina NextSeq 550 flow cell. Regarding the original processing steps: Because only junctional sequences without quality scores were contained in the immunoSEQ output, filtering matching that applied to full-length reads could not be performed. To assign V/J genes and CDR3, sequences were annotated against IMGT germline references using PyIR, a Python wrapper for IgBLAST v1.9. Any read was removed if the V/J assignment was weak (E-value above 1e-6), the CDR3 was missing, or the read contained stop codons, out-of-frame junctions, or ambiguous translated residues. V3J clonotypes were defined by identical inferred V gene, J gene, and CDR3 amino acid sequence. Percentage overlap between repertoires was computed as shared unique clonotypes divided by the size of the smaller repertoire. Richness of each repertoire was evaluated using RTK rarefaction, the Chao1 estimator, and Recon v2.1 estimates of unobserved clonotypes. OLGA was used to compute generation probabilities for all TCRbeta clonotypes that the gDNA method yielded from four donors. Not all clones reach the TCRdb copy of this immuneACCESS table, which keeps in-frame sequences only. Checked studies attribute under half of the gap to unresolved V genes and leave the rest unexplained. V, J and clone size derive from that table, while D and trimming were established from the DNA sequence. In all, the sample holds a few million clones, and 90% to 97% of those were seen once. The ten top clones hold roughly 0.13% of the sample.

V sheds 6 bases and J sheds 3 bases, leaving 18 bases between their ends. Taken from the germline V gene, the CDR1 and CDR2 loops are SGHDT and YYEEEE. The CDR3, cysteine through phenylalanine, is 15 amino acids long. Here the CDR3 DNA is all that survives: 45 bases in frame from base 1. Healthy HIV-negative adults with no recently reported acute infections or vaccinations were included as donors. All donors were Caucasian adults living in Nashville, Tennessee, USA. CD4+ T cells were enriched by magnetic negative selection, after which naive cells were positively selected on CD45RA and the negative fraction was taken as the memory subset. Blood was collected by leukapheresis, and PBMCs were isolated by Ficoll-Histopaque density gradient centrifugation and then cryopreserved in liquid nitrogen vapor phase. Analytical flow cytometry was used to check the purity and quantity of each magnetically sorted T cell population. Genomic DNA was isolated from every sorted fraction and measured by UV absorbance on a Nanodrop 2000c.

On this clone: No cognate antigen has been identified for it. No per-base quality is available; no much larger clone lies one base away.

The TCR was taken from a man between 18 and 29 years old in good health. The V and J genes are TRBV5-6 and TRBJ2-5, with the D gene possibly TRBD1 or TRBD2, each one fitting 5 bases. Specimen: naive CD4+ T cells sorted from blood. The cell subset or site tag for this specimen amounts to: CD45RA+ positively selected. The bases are TGTGCCAGCATCATTACCGGGACGGGTGAAGAGACCCAGTACTTC. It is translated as CASIITGTGEETQYF.